This passage covers 25 T cell receptor beta chains from one sample sequenced in a study of T-cell memory formation after mild COVID-19. TCRdb ran MiXCR on the 5' RACE reads and lists one entry per CDR3 protein. The sample has over 300,000 distinct CDR3 sequences; roughly 20% are singletons. Material: PBMCs or a T cell subset sorted from them (not recorded which). These receptor sequences come from a man between 18 and 29 years old who had mild COVID-19 (a few samples of this study predate the infection). Cell type and time point are not known.

The rearrangement joins TRBV2 to TRBJ1-1; unclear D gene. This CDR3 region has 11 residues. The germline V and J ends were trimmed by 6 bases and 8 bases, with 10 bases remaining between them. Germline V CDR1 and CDR2: SNHLY, FYNNEI. CDR3 coding DNA: TGTGCCAGCAGACTGGTGCGGGAAGCTTTCTTT. Protein product: CASRLVREAFF. Together with reference TRBV2 and TRBJ1-1, the CDR3 gives the full variable domain: EPEVTQTPSHQVTQMGQEVILRCVPISNHLYFYWYRQILGQKVEFLVSFYNNEISEKSEIFDDQFSVERPDGSNFTLKIRSTKLEDSAMYFCASRLVREAFFGQGTRLTVV.

There are a few counts of this clonotype. The CDR3 nucleotides read TGTGCCATCAGGCGGAAAGGGAGAAAAGAGACCCAGTACTTC. Translating it yields CAIRRKGRKETQYF. The V call is TRBV10-3, the J call TRBJ2-5; D might be TRBD2 (5 bases). Per germline, CDR1 ENHRY and CDR2 SYGVKD. The ends were cut back, 6 bases at V and 3 bases at J, with 14 bases in the middle. CDR3 length: 14 residues.

This clonotype appeared a few times. V is TRBV5-1 and J is TRBJ2-1, with D hard to call. Trimming took off 0 bases at V and 6 bases at J, with 7 bases between the two ends. The CDR3 runs to 13 residues. Germline V gene lookup returns CDR1 SGHRS and CDR2 YFSETQ. The CDR3 nucleotides read TGCGCCAGCAGCTTGGCCCCCCTCAATGAGCAGTTCTTC. It is translated as CASSLAPLNEQFF.

This clonotype was detected a few times. The chain employs TRBV6-2 or TRBV6-3 and TRBJ2-1, with 8 bases matching TRBD1. In germline, CDR1 is MNHEY, CDR2 SVGEGT. This CDR3 is built from 14 residues. The trim removed 8 bases at V and 0 bases at J, leaving 3 bases unmatched. DNA for the CDR3: TGTGCCAGCCACAGGGGGAGCTCCTACAATGAGCAGTTCTTC. This sequence encodes CASHRGSSYNEQFF.

The J gene is TRBJ2-3, the V gene TRBV3-1; 12 bases map to TRBD2. Germline CDR1 reads LGHDT; CDR2 reads YNNKEL (reference sequence). This CDR3 region has 19 residues. The V and J ends lost 1 base and 0 bases, in that order; junction bases with no gene match: 8. The CDR3: CASSQGTSGVRISTDTQYF. In nucleotides, the CDR3 is TGTGCCAGCAGCCAAGGGACTAGCGGGGTAAGGATTAGCACAGATACGCAGTATTTT.

This clonotype was recorded once. In DNA, the CDR3 is TGTGCCAGCAGTTACTCAGGGGATTCCGAGCAGTACTTC. The encoded protein is CASSYSGDSEQYF. The chain combines TRBV6-5 with TRBJ2-7, with D possibly being TRBD1 (5 bases). This CDR3 is built from 13 residues. Germline CDR1 reads MNHEY; CDR2 reads SVGAGI. The V end lost 0 bases, the J end lost 6 bases, and 9 bases lay between the germline ends.

This clonotype came up a few times. V usage is TRBV7-9 and J usage is TRBJ1-5; no reliable D call. The CDR3 is 14 residues long. Germline V gene lookup returns CDR1 SEHNR and CDR2 FQNEAQ (reference sequence). The germline V and J ends were trimmed by 1 base and 7 bases, with 11 bases remaining between them. The CDR3 region is CASSLGVTGQPQHF. CDR3 sequence (DNA): TGTGCCAGCAGCTTAGGCGTAACGGGGCAGCCCCAGCATTTT.

DNA of the CDR3: TGTGCCTCCGCCGAGAGCTCCTACAATGAGCAGTTCTTC. Protein product: CASAESSYNEQFF. The gene calls are TRBV6-2 or TRBV6-3 and TRBJ2-1; D unclear. Germline CDR1 is MNHEY and CDR2 is SVGEGT. The V end lost 11 bases, the J end lost 0 bases, and 11 bases lay between the germline ends. This CDR3 region has 13 residues.

This clonotype was found a few times. CDR3: CASSYETEQYF. CDR3 DNA sequence: TGTGCCAGCAGTTACGAAACGGAGCAGTACTTC. The V call is TRBV6-5, the J call TRBJ2-7; D ambiguous. V was shortened by 2 bases and J by 7 bases, with 6 bases between the two germline ends. This CDR3 contains 11 residues. CDR1 is MNHEY, CDR2 SVGAGI, per germline.

This clonotype was counted between two and nine times. In nucleotides, the CDR3 is TGCGCCAGCAGCTATGGGACAGGCGGGTACGAGCAGTACTTC. It codes for CASSYGTGGYEQYF. This chain uses TRBV5-1 with TRBJ2-7, with 8 nucleotides matching TRBD1. V was pared by 3 bases and J by 4 bases, with 6 bases of the junction left unmatched. Germline assignment: CDR1 SGHRS and CDR2 YFSETQ. CDR3 length: 14 residues. Using reference TRBV5-1 and TRBJ2-7 for the parts outside the CDR3, the full variable domain is KAGVTQTPRYLIKTRGQQVTLSCSPISGHRSVSWYQQTPGQGLQFLFEYFSETQRNKGNFPGRFSGRQFSNSRSEMNVSTLELGDSALYLCASSYGTGGYEQYFGPGTRLTVT.

In this sample, this clonotype turned up a few times. The chain joins TRBV5-5 to TRBJ1-5; TRBD1 is a possible D gene (5 bases). The V gene's germline CDR1 is SGHKS and CDR2 YYEKEE (reference sequence). This CDR3 spans 15 amino acids. The ends were cut back, 2 bases at V and 2 bases at J, with 11 bases in the middle. The DNA of the CDR3 is TGTGCCAGCAGCTTCGCGGGGGAGGGCAATCAGCCCCAGCATTTT. Amino acid sequence: CASSFAGEGNQPQHF. The full variable domain, its missing parts supplied by reference TRBV5-5 and TRBJ1-5, is DAGVTQSPTHLIKTRGQQVTLRCSPISGHKSVSWYQQVLGQGPQFIFQYYEKEERGRGNFPDRFSARQFPNYSSELNVNALLLGDSALYLCASSFAGEGNQPQHFGDGTRLSIL.

This clonotype has only a few counts. V and J are TRBV28 and TRBJ2-7, with D hard to call. CDR1 and CDR2 (germline): MDHEN, SYDVKM. The germline V and J ends were trimmed by 4 bases and 4 bases, with 8 bases remaining between them. The CDR3 sequence is 12 residues long. Written as DNA, the CDR3 is TGTGCCAGCAGTTCGGATACTTACGAGCAGTACGTC. It specifies CASSSDTYEQYV.

This clonotype was seen a handful of times. This rearrangement joins TRBV3-1 to TRBJ1-6; D ambiguous. This CDR3 contains 15 residues. The germline V and J ends were trimmed by 0 bases and 0 bases, with 3 bases remaining between them. Germline CDR1 is LGHDT and CDR2 is YNNKEL (reference sequence). This CDR3 is CASSQESSYNSPLHF. The CDR3, as DNA: TGTGCCAGCAGCCAAGAGAGCTCCTATAATTCACCCCTCCACTTT.

This clonotype was picked up a small number of times. This chain connects TRBV5-1 to TRBJ2-2, with D tentatively TRBD1 (6 bases). V lost 3 bases and J lost 4, with 10 bases in between. The germline gives CDR1 SGHRS, CDR2 YFSETQ. The CDR3 is 14 amino acids. This CDR3 is CASSSQGTTGELFF. The CDR3 region has the DNA TGCGCCAGCAGCTCGCAGGGGACCACCGGGGAGCTGTTTTTT. Combining the CDR3 with reference TRBV5-1 and TRBJ2-2 gives the whole variable domain KAGVTQTPRYLIKTRGQQVTLSCSPISGHRSVSWYQQTPGQGLQFLFEYFSETQRNKGNFPGRFSGRQFSNSRSEMNVSTLELGDSALYLCASSSQGTTGELFFGEGSRLTVL.

In this sample, this clonotype turned up a few times. This sequence joins TRBV25-1 and TRBJ2-5; D is unclear. The V gene's germline CDR1 is MGHDK and CDR2 SYGVNS. This CDR3 spans 12 amino acids. V shed 7 bases and J shed 4 bases, with 10 bases lying between them. As DNA, the CDR3 is TGTGCCAGCAAGATCACGGGAGAGACCCAGTACTTC. Translated, it gives CASKITGETQYF.

Many counts were recorded for this clonotype. The J gene is TRBJ2-3, the V gene TRBV10-3; perhaps TRBD2 as D (6 bases). V was cut by 6 bases and J by 2 bases, with 9 bases left in between. CDR3 length equals 13 residues. Germline CDR1 reads ENHRY; CDR2 reads SYGVKD. This CDR3 is CAISGGFTDTQYF. The CDR3 coding sequence is TGTGCCATCAGCGGGGGATTCACAGATACGCAGTATTTT.

This clonotype came up many times. The chain has TRBV5-1 and TRBJ2-7; D assignment may be TRBD1 or TRBD2 (6 bases each). V was clipped by 0 bases and J by 2 bases, with 9 bases between them. The CDR3 contains 14 residues. CDR1 is SGHRS, CDR2 YFSETQ, per germline. The CDR3 DNA is TGCGCCAGCAGCTTGGCCGGGGGCCCCTACGAGCAGTACGTC. It codes for CASSLAGGPYEQYV.

The chain is built from TRBV7-9 and TRBJ2-5, with TRBD2 as a possible D gene (7 bases). Trimming cost V 2 bases and J 5 bases, with 15 bases left between them. The germline gives CDR1 SEHNR, CDR2 FQNEAQ (reference sequence). The CDR3 covers 15 residues. Written as DNA, the CDR3 is TGTGCCAGCAGCTTACTGGGGGGGGCCATCGAGACCCAGTACTTC. This encodes CASSLLGGAIETQYF.

This clonotype came up a few times. This chain connects TRBV7-3 to TRBJ2-5; 12 nucleotides align to TRBD2. With V trimmed by 1 base and J by 2 bases, 14 bases remained unmatched. Germline assignment: CDR1 SGHTA and CDR2 FQGTGA. The CDR3 length is 20 residues. This CDR3 is CASSLMCWLAGGPAQETQYF. The CDR3 coding sequence is TGTGCCAGCAGCTTAATGTGTTGGCTAGCGGGGGGGCCGGCTCAAGAGACCCAGTACTTC.

In its sample, this clonotype was seen a few times. This chain connects TRBV12-3 or TRBV12-4 to TRBJ1-3, with 7 bases identical to TRBD1. V lost 5 bases to trimming and J lost 0 bases; unmatched junction nucleotides: 4. This CDR3 spans 15 amino acids. The CDR3 region has the DNA TGTGCCAGCAGTCTCAGGGGGGTCTCTGGAAACACCATATATTTT. Translated: CASSLRGVSGNTIYF.

This clonotype was counted a few times. This chain uses TRBV5-1 with TRBJ1-5; D is undetermined. V lost 2 bases to trimming and J lost 7 bases, with 10 bases between them. Germline CDR1 is SGHRS and CDR2 is YFSETQ. The CDR3 loop spans 13 amino acids. The CDR3 loop reads CASSFLPGQPQHF. The CDR3 DNA reads TGCGCCAGCAGCTTCCTCCCGGGACAGCCCCAGCATTTT.

The chain uses TRBV5-1 and TRBJ2-1; 12 bases line up with TRBD2. Germline CDR1 is SGHRS and CDR2 is YFSETQ. The J segment lost 4 bases and the V segment lost 0 bases, leaving 2 bases of the junction unmatched. This CDR3 contains 16 residues. This CDR3 reads CASSLVGLAGYNEQFF. CDR3 DNA: TGCGCCAGCAGCTTGGTCGGACTAGCGGGGTACAATGAGCAGTTCTTC. The whole variable domain, filled in from reference TRBV5-1 and TRBJ2-1, reads KAGVTQTPRYLIKTRGQQVTLSCSPISGHRSVSWYQQTPGQGLQFLFEYFSETQRNKGNFPGRFSGRQFSNSRSEMNVSTLELGDSALYLCASSLVGLAGYNEQFFGPGTRLTVL.

The rearrangement joins TRBV5-1 to TRBJ2-7; 7 bases fit TRBD1. Trimming at V came to 4 bases and at J to 1 base, leaving 11 bases not matched to a gene. From germline, CDR1 is SGHRS and CDR2 YFSETQ. The CDR3 is 16 residues long. DNA of the CDR3: TGCGCCAGCAGCAAACAGGGGAATTGGCCATCCTACGAGCAGTACTTC. Its protein is CASSKQGNWPSYEQYF.

This clonotype was counted a few times. The chain couples TRBV2 to TRBJ2-7; maybe TRBD1 (6 bases). Germline lookup yields CDR1 SNHLY and CDR2 FYNNEI. This CDR3 comprises 13 residues. The V end was cut by 6 bases, the J end by 5 bases, with 14 bases between. This chain's CDR3 is CASRQGTGNEQYF. In DNA form, the CDR3 reads TGTGCCAGCAGGCAGGGGACGGGAAACGAGCAGTACTTC.

This clonotype was seen a handful of times. The rearrangement joins TRBV11-2 to TRBJ2-5, with D perhaps TRBD1 (6 bases). Germline V gives CDR1 SGHAT, CDR2 FQNNGV. With 3 bases removed from V and 2 bases from J, the gap between germline ends came to 13 bases. This CDR3 comprises 15 residues. The CDR3 bases are TGTGCCAGCAGCTTGTACCAGGACAGTCAAGAGACCCAGTACTTC. It encodes CASSLYQDSQETQYF.